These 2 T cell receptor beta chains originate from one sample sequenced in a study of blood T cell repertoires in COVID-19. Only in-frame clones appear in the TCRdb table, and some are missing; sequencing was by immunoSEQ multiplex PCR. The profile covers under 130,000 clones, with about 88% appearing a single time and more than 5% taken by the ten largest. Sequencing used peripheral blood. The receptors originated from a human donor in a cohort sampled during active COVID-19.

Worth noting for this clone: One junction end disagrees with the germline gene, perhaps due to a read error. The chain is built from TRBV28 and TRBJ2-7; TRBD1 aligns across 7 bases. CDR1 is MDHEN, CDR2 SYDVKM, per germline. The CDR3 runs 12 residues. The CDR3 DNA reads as TGTGCCAGCCTTAGCACACAGGGGCGTCGGAACTTC. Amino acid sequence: CASLSTQGRRNF.

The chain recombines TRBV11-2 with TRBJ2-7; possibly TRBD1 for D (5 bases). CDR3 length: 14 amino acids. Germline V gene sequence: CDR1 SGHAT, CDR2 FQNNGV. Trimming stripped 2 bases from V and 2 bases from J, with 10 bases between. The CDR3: CASSLWGRAYEQYF. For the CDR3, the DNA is TGTGCCAGCAGCTTATGGGGCAGAGCCTACGAGCAGTACTTC. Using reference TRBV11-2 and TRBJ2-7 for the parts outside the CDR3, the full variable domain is EAGVAQSPRYKIIEKRQSVAFWCNPISGHATLYWYQQILGQGPKLLIQFQNNGVVDDSQLPKDRFSAERLKGVDSTLKIQPAKLEDSAVYLCASSLWGRAYEQYFGPGTRLTVT.